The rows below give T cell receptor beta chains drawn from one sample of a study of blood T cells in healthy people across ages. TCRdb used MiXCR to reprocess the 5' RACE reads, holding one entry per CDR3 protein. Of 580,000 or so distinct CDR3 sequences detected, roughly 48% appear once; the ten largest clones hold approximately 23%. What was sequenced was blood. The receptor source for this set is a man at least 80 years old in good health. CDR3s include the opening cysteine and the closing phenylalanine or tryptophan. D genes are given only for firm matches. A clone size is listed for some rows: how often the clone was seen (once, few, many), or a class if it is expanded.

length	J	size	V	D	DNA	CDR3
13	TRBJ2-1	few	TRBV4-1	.	TGCGCCAGCAGCCAGAGCGGACAGTCCGAGCAGTTCTTC	CASSQSGQSEQFF
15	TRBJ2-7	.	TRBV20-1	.	TGCAGTGCTAGAGATTTTACGAAGAACCCCCACGAGCAGTACTTC	CSARDFTKNPHEQYF
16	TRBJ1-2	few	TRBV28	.	TGTGCCAGCACCACTGTCCCTTCGACAGCCCTAGATGGCTACACCTTC	CASTTVPSTALDGYTF
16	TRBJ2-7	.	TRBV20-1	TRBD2	TGCAGTGCTAACCCGTCGACTAGCGGGACGCCCTACGAGCAGTACTTC	CSANPSTSGTPYEQYF
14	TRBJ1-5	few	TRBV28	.	TGTGCCAGCAGTCAAGGTGTTCCTTATCAGCCCCAGCATTTT	CASSQGVPYQPQHF
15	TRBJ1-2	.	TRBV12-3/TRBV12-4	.	TGTGCCAGCAGCATCGGGACTTACCTTAAGGCGGGCTGCACCTTC	CASSIGTYLKAGCTF
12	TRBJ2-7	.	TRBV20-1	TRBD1	TGCAGTGCTTGGGGACAGACCTACGAGCAGTACTTC	CSAWGQTYEQYF
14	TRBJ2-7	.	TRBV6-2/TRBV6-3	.	TGTGCCAGCAGTCCGAGACAGAGGGACGACGAGCAGTACTTC	CASSPRQRDDEQYF
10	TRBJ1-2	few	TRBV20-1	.	TGCAGTGCTTTGGATGTTGGCTACACCTTC	CSALDVGYTF
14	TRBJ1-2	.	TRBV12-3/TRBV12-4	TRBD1	TGTGCCAGCAGTGGGACAGGAGAAAACTATGGCTACACCTTC	CASSGTGENYGYTF
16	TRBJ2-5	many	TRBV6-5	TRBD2	TGTGCCAGCAGTTACTCAATTAGCGGGAGCCTCGAGACCCAGTACTTC	CASSYSISGSLETQYF
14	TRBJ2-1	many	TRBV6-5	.	TGTGCCAGCATCAGTTCCCTTCGACGGAATGAGCAGTTCTTC	CASISSLRRNEQFF
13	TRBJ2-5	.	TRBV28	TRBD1	TGTGCCAGTAGGGACAGGGAGCAAGAGACCCAGTACTTC	CASRDREQETQYF
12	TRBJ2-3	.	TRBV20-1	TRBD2	TGCAGTACGACTAGCGGCACAGATACGCAGTATTTT	CSTTSGTDTQYF
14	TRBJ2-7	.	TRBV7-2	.	TGTGCCAGCAGCTTAGTGGAGGCTTACTACGAGCAGTACTTC	CASSLVEAYYEQYF
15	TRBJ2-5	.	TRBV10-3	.	TGTGCCATCAGTAATTCCGGGAGCCTCCAAGAGACCCAGTACTTC	CAISNSGSLQETQYF
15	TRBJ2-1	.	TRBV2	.	TGTGCCAGCACGCTACGGTGGGGGGTAAGAAATGAGCAGTTCTTC	CASTLRWGVRNEQFF
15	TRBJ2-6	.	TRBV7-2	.	TGTGCCAGCAGCTTAGTTGCTTATGGGGCCAACGTCCTGACTTTC	CASSLVAYGANVLTF
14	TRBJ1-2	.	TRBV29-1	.	TGCAGCGCTACCCGAGTGGCTACGGGCTATGGCTACACCTTC	CSATRVATGYGYTF
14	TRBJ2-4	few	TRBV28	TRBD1	TGTGCCAGCAGTCCGGGACAGAGCAAAAACATTCAGTACTTC	CASSPGQSKNIQYF
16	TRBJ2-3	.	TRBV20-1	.	TGCAGTGCTAGTGGAGGCCAGGGGGGGCGCACAGATACGCAGTATTTT	CSASGGQGGRTDTQYF
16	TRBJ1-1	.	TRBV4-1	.	TGCGCCAGCAACCAAGTTGATGCGGACGGCGGCCGGGGAGCTTTCTTT	CASNQVDADGGRGAFF
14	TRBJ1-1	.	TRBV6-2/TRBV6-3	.	TGTGCCAGCATCCCCATTCGGGGTGGGACTGAAGCTTTCTTT	CASIPIRGGTEAFF